This T cell receptor (beta chain) was profiled in a study of shared clonotypes between healthy human individuals. Study-wide background: Donors consisted of a couple of women and a few men between 18 and 49.

Per the original methods: There were no quality scores in the junction-only immunoSEQ sequences, so filtering differed. Sequencing used immunoSEQ multiplex PCR; TCRdb keeps in-frame clones, though not all of them. That table is the source of V, J and clone size, and D and trimming were worked out from the DNA. This sample has some 2.1 million clones, with approximately 95% found just once. V dropped 6 bases and J dropped 5 bases, with 15 bases sitting between them. The V gene's germline CDR1 is MNHNS and CDR2 SASEGT. This CDR3 is 14 amino acids long. This clonotype originated in a man between 18 and 35 years old in good health. The chain carries TRBV6-1 and TRBJ2-3; tentatively, D is TRBD2 (5 bases). Sequencing was carried out using naive CD4+ T cells sorted from blood. Subset specified: CD45RA+ positively selected. The CDR3 is CASSPLRDQDTQYF. DNA of the CDR3: TGTGCCAGCAGCCCTCTGAGGGATCAAGATACGCAGTATTTT.